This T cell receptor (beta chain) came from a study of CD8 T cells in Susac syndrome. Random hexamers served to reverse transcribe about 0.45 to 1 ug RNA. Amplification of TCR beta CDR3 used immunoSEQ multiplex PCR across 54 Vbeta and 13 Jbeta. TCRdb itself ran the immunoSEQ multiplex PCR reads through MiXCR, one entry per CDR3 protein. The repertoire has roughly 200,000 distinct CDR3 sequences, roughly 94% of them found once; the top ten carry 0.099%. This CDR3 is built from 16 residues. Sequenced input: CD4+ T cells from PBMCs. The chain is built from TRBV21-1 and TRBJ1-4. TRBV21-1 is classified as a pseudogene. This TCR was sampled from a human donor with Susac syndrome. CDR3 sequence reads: CASSKEVGRTNEKLFF. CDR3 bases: TGTGCCAGCAGCAAAGAGGTGGGAAGGACTAATGAAAAACTGTTTTTT.